Presented here are 25 T cell receptor beta chains from one specimen sequenced in a study of regulatory T cells in long-lasting Graves disease listed by TCRdb under 2021. The sample's time point label is to be understood as: newly diagnosed GD, antithyroid drugs for less than 3 months. For both TCR sequencing and RNA sequencing, RNA was extracted from PBMCs in TRIzol. Library construction relied on multiplex PCR. The sequencing machine was an Illumina HiSeq 4000. iRepertoire HTBI primers and Arm-PCR amplification of CDR3 regions were used to construct TCR beta libraries. TCRdb handled the public reads itself, with Q25 trimming in fastp and clone calling in MiXCR, and kept productive beta chains. CDR3 protein duplicates are merged, each entry listing the most common genes and DNA. In this sample the table shows about 450,000 distinct CDR3 sequences, 15% to 20% of which occur a single time. In total, the top ten clones hold roughly 10% of the sample.

This sample was also put to use in a study of T cells in Graves' hyperthyroidism and ophthalmopathy.

This material consisted of peripheral blood mononuclear cells (PBMCs), taken at new diagnosis, from a patient treated with antithyroid drugs. These receptors were taken from a woman aged 30 to 39 with Graves disease. Donor details come from another sample of the same person, matched by shared clones.

This clonotype was observed a handful of times. Just one base apart from a much larger clone, this may be a read error. This chain links TRBV2 with TRBJ2-3, with 15 bases aligning to TRBD2. Losses at the gene ends were 7 bases for V and 13 bases for J; bases not matched to a gene: 9. Germline V CDR1 and CDR2: SNHLY, FYNNEI. The CDR3 covers 14 residues. In DNA form, the CDR3 reads TGTGCCAGCAATGGACTAGCGGGAGGGCCGAACAAGTATTTT. Its translation: CASNGLAGGPNKYF.

At least ten counts were recorded for this clonotype. The CDR3 sequence is CASRDAYLTYNEQFF. The DNA of the CDR3 is TGTGCCAGCAGGGATGCTTATCTTACCTACAATGAGCAGTTCTTC. The chain uses TRBV6-1 and TRBJ2-1; no clear D. The CDR3 totals 15 residues. Trimming pared 6 bases from V and 2 bases from J, leaving 14 bases between. The germline V gene has CDR1 MNHNS and CDR2 SASEGT.

This clonotype was detected many times. The chain employs TRBV18 and TRBJ2-5, with D hard to call. Germline V gene data show CDR1 as KGHSH and CDR2 as LQKENI. This CDR3 spans 13 amino acids. Trimming took 0 bases from V and 7 from J, leaving 9 bases between them. The CDR3, as DNA: TGTGCCAGCTCACCACCGGTACGTGGGACCCAGTACTTC. It translates to CASSPPVRGTQYF.

The chain has TRBV7-9 and TRBJ1-1, with TRBD1 matching over 7 bases. This CDR3 is built from 14 residues. J gave up 0 bases and V 4 bases, and 2 bases lay outside the gene matches. Germline V gives CDR1 SEHNR, CDR2 FQNEAQ (reference sequence). Here the CDR3 reads CASSYDRVNTEAFF. CDR3 in DNA: TGTGCCAGCAGCTATGACAGGGTGAACACTGAAGCTTTCTTT.

This clonotype has just one count. A much larger clone sits a single nucleotide away, making a read error possible. The rearrangement uses TRBV3-1 and TRBJ2-5; D is unclear. This CDR3 is 15 amino acids long. From germline, CDR1 is LGHDT and CDR2 YNNKEL (reference sequence). The chain's CDR3 is CASSQDIRYQETQHF. CDR3 bases: TGTGCCAGCAGCCAAGATATTAGGTACCAAGAGACCCAGCACTTC.

Ten or more counts support this clonotype. DNA of the CDR3: TGCGCCAGCAGCTTGGATAAAGCGGGAGGTTACACAGATACGCAGTATTTT. Its translation: CASSLDKAGGYTDTQYF. This chain joins TRBV5-1 and TRBJ2-3, with TRBD2 identical over 9 bases. The CDR3 contains 17 residues. With V trimmed by 0 bases and J by 2 bases, 7 bases remained unmatched. Per germline, CDR1 SGHRS and CDR2 YFSETQ.

The sample holds many counts of this clonotype. The rearrangement uses TRBV28 and TRBJ2-1; TRBD2 matches 8 bases. The CDR3 consists of 14 residues. CDR1 and CDR2 from the germline V gene are MDHEN and SYDVKM. V shed 7 bases, J shed 7 bases, and the junction held 9 bases outside the gene matches. DNA for the CDR3: TGTGCCAGCAATATCGGGACTAGGTTTAATGAGCAGTTCTTC. Translation: CASNIGTRFNEQFF. Combining the CDR3 with reference TRBV28 and TRBJ2-1 gives the whole variable domain DVKVTQSSRYLVKRTGEKVFLECVQDMDHENMFWYRQDPGLGLRLIYFSYDVKMKEKGDIPEGYSVSREKKERFSLILESASTNQTSMYLCASNIGTRFNEQFFGPGTRLTVL.

The genes are TRBV30 and TRBJ2-1, with D unresolved. The J call may be incorrect, as the DNA end agrees better with TRBJ2-5. This CDR3 region has 17 residues. Germline lookup yields CDR1 GTSNPN and CDR2 SVGIG (reference sequence). This CDR3 is CAWSVLAPGEYQETQYF. The DNA of the CDR3 is TGTGCCTGGAGTGTACTGGCTCCAGGTGAATACCAAGAGACCCAGTACTTC.

This clonotype was found many times. This rearrangement joins TRBV28 to TRBJ2-7; 9 bases line up with TRBD1. The junction had 3 bases not matched to a gene; V was cut back by 5 bases and J by 4 bases. The CDR3 length is 13 residues. The germline CDR1 and CDR2 sequences are MDHEN and SYDVKM. CDR3 loop: CASSQQGAYEQYF. CDR3 sequence (DNA): TGTGCCAGCAGTCAACAGGGGGCGTACGAGCAGTACTTC. Full variable domain (rest looked up from reference TRBV28 and TRBJ2-7): DVKVTQSSRYLVKRTGEKVFLECVQDMDHENMFWYRQDPGLGLRLIYFSYDVKMKEKGDIPEGYSVSREKKERFSLILESASTNQTSMYLCASSQQGAYEQYFGPGTRLTVT.

Ten or more counts support this clonotype. The chain carries TRBV20-1 and TRBJ1-1; 10 positions agree with TRBD1. CDR1 is DFQATT, CDR2 SNEGSKA, per germline (reference sequence). The CDR3 has 15 amino acids. The CDR3 protein is CKTGGGNRMNTEAFF. In DNA form, the CDR3 reads TGCAAGACAGGGGGCGGGAATAGGATGAACACTGAAGCTTTCTTT.

On this clonotype: It is likely a read error: a sequence one base away is far more abundant. V gene TRBV11-2 combines with J gene TRBJ2-5; D gene ambiguous. The closer fit of TRBJ2-1 to the DNA end suggests the J call may be wrong. This CDR3 is built from 16 residues. Germline values: CDR1 SGHAT, CDR2 FQNNGV. CDR3 nucleotides: TGTGCCAGCAGCTTAGCCCAAGGGCTAGGGCACAATGAGCAGTTCTTC. Translation gives CASSLAQGLGHNEQFF.

A remark on this clonotype: A read error is possible here, since a much larger clone lies one base away. The chain links TRBV30 to TRBJ2-1; D may be TRBD2 (5 bases). This CDR3 has 15 amino acids. The germline CDR1 and CDR2 sequences are GTSNPN and SVGIG (reference sequence). V lost 1 base and J 4 bases, leaving 14 bases between the germline ends. CDR3 region: CAWSDGLVIYNEQFF. In DNA form, the CDR3 reads TGTGCCTGGAGTGACGGACTGGTAATTTACAATGAGCAGTTCTTC.

This clonotype occurred many times. The J gene is TRBJ1-4, the V gene TRBV12-3 or TRBV12-4; possibly TRBD1 for D (6 bases). V lost 2 bases to trimming and J lost 5 bases, with 9 bases between them. This CDR3 is built from 14 residues. The CDR3 bases are TGTGCCAGCAGTTTACAGGGGTCAAATGAAAAACTGTTTTTT. Translation gives CASSLQGSNEKLFF.

This clonotype has a handful of counts. J is TRBJ1-6 and V is TRBV7-2; 7 bases are a match to TRBD1. Germline CDR1 and CDR2: SGHTA and FQGNSA. The CDR3 has 17 residues. V lost 2 bases and J lost 1; bases outside the gene matches: 5. In DNA form, the CDR3 reads TGTGCCAGCAGCTTACTAGGGGGCAGGTCCTATAATTCACCCCTCCACTTT. Amino acid sequence: CASSLLGGRSYNSPLHF.

The rearrangement joins TRBV15 to TRBJ2-7, with 8 nucleotides matching TRBD2. The CDR3 has 18 amino acids. With 0 bases clipped from V and 6 bases from J, the junction kept 16 bases outside the gene matches. Germline CDR1 is LNHNV and CDR2 is YYDKDF (reference sequence). In nucleotides, the CDR3 is TGTGCCACCAGCAGAGACGGGGGAGCGGGAGTGGGGAAGCGCGAGCAGTACTTC. Translated: CATSRDGGAGVGKREQYF. Full variable domain (remainder filled in from reference TRBV15 and TRBJ2-7): DAMVIQNPRYQVTQFGKPVTLSCSQTLNHNVMYWYQQKSSQAPKLLFHYYDKDFNNEADTPDNFQSRRPNTSFCFLDIRSPGLGDTAMYLCATSRDGGAGVGKREQYFGPGTRLTVT.

About this clonotype itself: Germline and junction disagree at one end, which may indicate a read error. The chain has TRBV2 and TRBJ1-5, with D hard to call. The CDR3 sequence is 14 residues long. Germline CDR1 reads SNHLY; CDR2 reads FYNNEI. The CDR3 DNA is TGTGTCAGCAGTGACGAATTTAGCAATCAGCCCCAGCATTTT. It specifies CVSSDEFSNQPQHF.

This clonotype was seen many times. The chain employs TRBV2 and TRBJ2-1, with TRBD2 matching over 12 bases. The J segment lost 9 bases and the V segment lost 6 bases, leaving 9 bases of the junction unmatched. CDR1 is SNHLY, CDR2 FYNNEI, per germline. This CDR3 spans 15 amino acids. The CDR3 sequence: CASRAGLAGTGEQFF. CDR3 sequence (DNA): TGTGCCAGCAGAGCTGGACTAGCGGGAACCGGTGAGCAGTTCTTC.

This clonotype occurred a few times. The DNA of the CDR3 is TGTGCCAGCAGCTTAGCTAGGGGGCAAGATGGCTACACCTTC. Amino acids: CASSLARGQDGYTF. The V call is TRBV11-2, the J call TRBJ1-2; 7 bases line up with TRBD1. The CDR3 totals 14 residues. The trim removed 1 base at V and 6 bases at J, leaving 5 bases unmatched. Germline V gene lookup returns CDR1 SGHAT and CDR2 FQNNGV.

This rearrangement joins TRBV6-1 to TRBJ2-5; no clear D. Germline CDR1 reads MNHNS; CDR2 reads SASEGT. The CDR3 length is 13 residues. V lost 8 bases and J 3 bases, leaving 13 bases between the germline ends. The CDR3 is CASVGTGKETQYF. For the CDR3, the DNA is TGTGCCAGCGTTGGAACCGGAAAAGAGACCCAGTACTTC.

This clonotype was observed many times. The V gene is TRBV6-1, the J gene TRBJ2-1; 10 bases fit TRBD2. V trimming: 7 bases; J trimming: 10 bases; junction bases outside the gene matches: 10. The germline CDR1 and CDR2 sequences are MNHNS and SASEGT. This CDR3 has 14 residues. As DNA, the CDR3 is TGTGCCAGCATCGGGCTAGCGGGAGAGGCCGAGCAGTTCTTC. It translates to CASIGLAGEAEQFF.

This chain connects TRBV7-3 to TRBJ2-2, with 7 bases lining up with TRBD2. This CDR3 is built from 19 residues. With V trimmed by 6 bases and J by 7 bases, 23 bases remained unmatched. Germline CDR1 SGHTA, CDR2 FQGTGA. CDR3 protein: CASSTIGRGTTRGGGELFF. As DNA, the CDR3 is TGTGCCAGCAGTACTATCGGACGCGGGACTACACGAGGTGGCGGGGAGCTGTTTTTT.

The chain carries TRBV18 and TRBJ2-1; possibly TRBD1 for D (6 bases). The V end lost 1 base, the J end lost 9 bases, and 13 bases lay between the germline ends. CDR1 is KGHSH and CDR2 is LQKENI in the germline V gene. The CDR3 has 14 amino acids. The CDR3 is CASSPRPGDSEQFF. The CDR3 DNA reads as TGTGCCAGCTCACCACGCCCAGGGGATAGTGAGCAGTTCTTC.

This clonotype was counted at least ten times. This chain joins TRBV12-3 or TRBV12-4 and TRBJ2-5; D is uncertain. The V end was cut by 1 base, the J end by 1 base, with 7 bases between. CDR3 length: 14 residues. The CDR3 reads CASSLGVSQETQYF. In nucleotides, the CDR3 is TGTGCCAGCAGTTTAGGGGTGAGCCAAGAGACCCAGTACTTC.

This clonotype showed up many times. This chain uses TRBV27 with TRBJ2-5; TRBD1 matches 7 bases. V was pared by 6 bases and J by 2 bases, with 3 bases of the junction left unmatched. The CDR3 is 13 amino acids. Germline values: CDR1 MNHEY, CDR2 SMNVEV (reference sequence). Here the CDR3 DNA reads TGTGCCAGCAGGGGACAGCTACAAGAGACCCAGTACTTC. The encoded protein is CASRGQLQETQYF.

This chain joins TRBV19 and TRBJ1-2; D unresolved. The V end was cut by 0 bases, the J end by 8 bases, with 10 bases between. From germline, CDR1 is LNHDA and CDR2 SQIVND (reference sequence). The CDR3 has 13 residues. The CDR3 loop reads CASSIDSRAGYTF. CDR3 sequence (DNA): TGTGCCAGTAGTATAGATTCTAGGGCCGGCTACACCTTC.